This is a list of T cell receptor beta chains from one sample in a study of blood T cell repertoires in COVID-19. Clones were sequenced by immunoSEQ multiplex PCR, and TCRdb holds only the in-frame ones, with some missing. The table includes approximately 330,000 clones, approximately 86% detected once. Sequencing used PBMCs or T cells enriched from blood (not recorded which). The origin of the receptors is a woman aged 35 to 49 with acute COVID-19. CDR3s leave out the opening cysteine and the closing phenylalanine or tryptophan. Fields, in order: J gene, clone size, V gene, CDR3 protein. Clone size is not always given. Where it is, it says once, few, many or a class for expanded clones.

j_call: TRBJ1-2
clone_size: .
v_call: TRBV7-2
cdr3_aa: ASSLLGQGIANYGYT

j_call: TRBJ1-6
clone_size: .
v_call: TRBV4-3
cdr3_aa: ASSQNVYRQGYSPLH

j_call: TRBJ2-7
clone_size: .
v_call: TRBV29-1
cdr3_aa: SPDWNRALRQY

j_call: TRBJ2-5
clone_size: .
v_call: TRBV5-1
cdr3_aa: ASSLGAGIGETQY

j_call: TRBJ1-4
clone_size: .
v_call: TRBV28
cdr3_aa: ASSFRDRENEKLF

j_call: TRBJ2-1
clone_size: .
v_call: TRBV28
cdr3_aa: ASRTYTGFSSYNEQF

j_call: TRBJ1-1
clone_size: .
v_call: TRBV7-9
cdr3_aa: ASSLVGGIGAF

j_call: TRBJ1-1
clone_size: .
v_call: TRBV3-1/TRBV3-2
cdr3_aa: ASSQGGGGRFTEAF

j_call: TRBJ1-6
clone_size: .
v_call: TRBV6-5
cdr3_aa: ASTPRPLGGPLH

j_call: TRBJ2-5
clone_size: .
v_call: TRBV4-1
cdr3_aa: ASSQIPQVAGGPFETQY

j_call: TRBJ2-7
clone_size: .
v_call: TRBV6-5
cdr3_aa: ASSSLSKSYEQY

j_call: TRBJ2-1
clone_size: .
v_call: TRBV23-1
cdr3_aa: ASNRTGIVYEQF

j_call: TRBJ2-2
clone_size: .
v_call: TRBV10-3
cdr3_aa: AITSGNTGELF

j_call: TRBJ1-1
clone_size: .
v_call: TRBV3-1/TRBV3-2
cdr3_aa: ASSRDSSMNTEAF

j_call: TRBJ1-5
clone_size: few
v_call: TRBV27
cdr3_aa: ASSRTGEDQPQH

j_call: TRBJ1-1
clone_size: .
v_call: TRBV6-6
cdr3_aa: ASSPRLATGPMNTEAF

j_call: TRBJ2-6
clone_size: .
v_call: TRBV19
cdr3_aa: ASSEDRGQRRANVLT

j_call: TRBJ1-5
clone_size: .
v_call: TRBV7-9
cdr3_aa: ASSLGTGGSDNQPQH

j_call: TRBJ1-2
clone_size: .
v_call: TRBV6-2/TRBV6-3
cdr3_aa: ASSYQGNYGYT

j_call: TRBJ2-7
clone_size: .
v_call: TRBV28
cdr3_aa: ASSFPLQRDRSTYEQY

j_call: TRBJ2-5
clone_size: .
v_call: TRBV6-6
cdr3_aa: ASSYPGQGQETQY

j_call: TRBJ1-3
clone_size: .
v_call: TRBV29-1
cdr3_aa: SVRLQGTGNTIY

j_call: TRBJ1-5
clone_size: once
v_call: TRBV19
cdr3_aa: ASSIDDRVYQPQH

j_call: TRBJ1-5
clone_size: .
v_call: TRBV19
cdr3_aa: ASSPGMAGNQPQH

j_call: TRBJ1-6
clone_size: .
v_call: TRBV4-2
cdr3_aa: ASSQVPPGEGYNSPLH

j_call: TRBJ2-3
clone_size: .
v_call: TRBV29-1
cdr3_aa: SVASIPDTQY

j_call: TRBJ2-2
clone_size: .
v_call: TRBV11-2
cdr3_aa: ASSFGWSDGGELF

j_call: TRBJ2-3
clone_size: .
v_call: TRBV9
cdr3_aa: ASSVELAGADTQY

j_call: TRBJ1-2
clone_size: .
v_call: TRBV28
cdr3_aa: ASSPRTGGRYGYT

j_call: TRBJ2-6
clone_size: .
v_call: TRBV7-2
cdr3_aa: ASSLFVLGANVLT

j_call: TRBJ2-1
clone_size: .
v_call: TRBV5-3
cdr3_aa: ARSPREGSYNEQF

j_call: TRBJ1-2
clone_size: .
v_call: TRBV10-3
cdr3_aa: ATRQNKPDGYT

j_call: TRBJ1-1
clone_size: .
v_call: TRBV15
cdr3_aa: ATSREDRPNTEAF

j_call: TRBJ2-2
clone_size: .
v_call: TRBV27
cdr3_aa: ASSRNSGIGTGELF

j_call: TRBJ1-1
clone_size: .
v_call: TRBV6-5
cdr3_aa: ASSTYTEAF

j_call: TRBJ2-7
clone_size: .
v_call: TRBV7-2
cdr3_aa: ASSWLSGSGYEQY